The next 5 T cell receptor beta chains were all read from a single sample in a study of siplizumab effects on memory and regulatory T cells. Libraries were prepared by immunoSEQ multiplex PCR; TCRdb keeps only in-frame clonotypes and omits some of them. Of roughly 70,000 clones listed, about 92% are singletons. Material: CD8+ T cells sorted from blood. These receptors were collected from a human donor in good health.

This clone was observed once. CDR3 region: CASSLGVGDTGELFF. DNA for the CDR3: TGTGCCAGCAGCTTAGGGGTGGGTGACACCGGGGAGCTGTTTTTT. V gene TRBV7-9 combines with J gene TRBJ2-2; D unresolved. This CDR3 has 15 amino acids. The germline V gene encodes CDR1 SEHNR and CDR2 FQNEAQ (reference sequence). Trimming cost V 1 base and J 3 bases, with 9 bases left between them.

Points on this clone: At one end the junction does not follow the germline gene, possibly because of a read error. This chain joins TRBV2 and TRBJ1-2; unclear D gene. The CDR3 is 10 amino acids. Germline-derived CDR1 and CDR2 are SNHLY and FYNNEI. The CDR3 bases are TGTGCCAGCAGTTACAGTGGCCACACCTTC. Its translation: CASSYSGHTF.

The V gene is TRBV6-5, the J gene TRBJ2-1; D is perhaps TRBD1 (5 bases). CDR3 length: 13 amino acids. Trimming took 4 bases from V and 8 from J, leaving 12 bases between them. Germline loops: CDR1 MNHEY, CDR2 SVGAGI. CDR3 region: CASSFGQGHEQFF. CDR3 in DNA: TGTGCCAGCAGTTTCGGGCAGGGCCATGAGCAGTTCTTC.

The chain links TRBV5-1 to TRBJ2-3, with 10 bases fitting TRBD1. V lost 2 bases, J lost 3 bases, and 9 bases stayed unmatched. Germline CDR1 is SGHRS and CDR2 is YFSETQ. This CDR3 has 17 residues. The CDR3 sequence is CASSFAPGQGVTDTQYF. As DNA, the CDR3 is TGCGCCAGCAGCTTCGCCCCCGGACAGGGGGTAACAGATACGCAGTATTTT.

Worth noting for this clone: A much larger clone differs by one base, so this may be a read error. The same CDR3 arises from other DNA sequences in this sample as well. This rearrangement joins TRBV15 to TRBJ2-7; TRBD2 agrees at 12 bases. V shed 6 bases and J 5 bases; nucleotides not matched to a gene: 8. The CDR3 runs to 15 residues. Per the germline V gene, CDR1 is LNHNV and CDR2 is YYDKDF (reference sequence). This CDR3 is CATSSGLAGSHEQYF. CDR3 nucleotides: TGTGCCACCAGTAGTGGACTAGCGGGGTCCCACGAGCAGTACTTC.